The clone carrying this TCR beta chain was seen a single time. These data come from a study of CD8+ T cells in alopecia areata. Treatment defined: oral pan-JAK inhibitor, 5-10 mg twice daily. The sequencing template was cDNA reverse transcribed from extracted RNA. The table came from immunoSEQ multiplex PCR; TCRdb's copy has only in-frame clones and leaves some out. The sample lists over 100,000 clones; around three fifths were seen once. CDR3 length: 13 residues. Trimming cost V 4 bases and J 2 bases, with 10 bases left between them. Germline V lookup: CDR1 SQVTM, CDR2 ANQGSEA. The gene calls are TRBV29-1 and TRBJ2-3, with D possibly being TRBD1 (6 bases). Sequences were derived from CD8+ T cells sorted from blood, sampled at week 24, from a patient treated with tofacitinib. This clonotype originated in a human donor with alopecia areata. The CDR3 DNA follows: TGCAGCGTTGTACAGGGTATCACAGATACGCAGTATTTT. Translated: CSVVQGITDTQYF.